This is a list of T cell receptor beta chains from one sample in a study of cytomegalovirus exposure and HLA in healthy donors. Sequencing was performed with immunoSEQ multiplex PCR; in TCRdb, only in-frame clones are kept and a portion is missing. The sample lists 150,000 to 170,000 clones; 60% to 85% were seen once. Material for sequencing was PBMCs. Receptors originate from a woman aged 40 to 55 in good health and CMV-seronegative. The CDR3 runs from the conserved cysteine through the conserved F or W. Each record gives: V gene, D gene, clone size, J gene, CDR3 DNA, CDR3 protein. D genes are given only for firm matches. The listing skips clone size in some rows; elsewhere it reads once, few, many or a size class.

TRBV7-9	TRBD1	.	TRBJ2-7	TGTGCCAGCAGCTTATATGGGACAGGGAGCTCCTACGAGCAGTACTTC	CASSLYGTGSSYEQYF
TRBV6-6	TRBD2	.	TRBJ2-5	TGTGCCAGCAGTTCCGAACTAGCGGTTGAGACCCAGTACTTC	CASSSELAVETQYF
TRBV15	TRBD1	.	TRBJ2-2	TGTGCCACCAGCATCCAGGGGGACACCGGGGAGCTGTTTTTT	CATSIQGDTGELFF
TRBV2	TRBD2	.	TRBJ2-2	TGTGCCAGCAGGGAGCGGGATGCTTACACCGGGGAGCTGTTTTTT	CASRERDAYTGELFF
TRBV10-1	.	.	TRBJ2-3	TGCGCCAGCAGTGATAGTGGCCGCGGGGATACGCAGTATTTT	CASSDSGRGDTQYF
TRBV6-5	.	.	TRBJ2-7	TGTGCCAGCAGTTCGGGACACCCCTACGAGCAGTACTTC	CASSSGHPYEQYF
TRBV5-1	.	.	TRBJ1-4	TGCGCCAGCCGCTCAGGCGGGGAGTGGGAAAAACTGTTTTTT	CASRSGGEWEKLFF
TRBV2	TRBD1	.	TRBJ1-2	TGTGCCAGCAGCGCCGGACAGGGGATCATTGGCTACACCTTC	CASSAGQGIIGYTF
TRBV7-2	TRBD1	.	TRBJ1-2	TGTGCCAGCAGCTTCGACGTGCGGACAGGGGAGGTTCGTGGCTACACCTTC	CASSFDVRTGEVRGYTF
TRBV19	.	.	TRBJ1-4	TGTGCCAGTAGCCTCGTCGGGCAGGGCCCAAATGAAAAACTGTTTTTT	CASSLVGQGPNEKLFF
TRBV7-9	.	.	TRBJ2-3	TGTGCCAGCAGCTTCACGGGGGATACGCAGTATTTT	CASSFTGDTQYF
TRBV4-1	TRBD2	.	TRBJ2-1	TGCGCCAGCAGCCACCGTGGGACTAGCGGAATTCGGAATGAGCAGTTCTTC	CASSHRGTSGIRNEQFF
TRBV19	.	few	TRBJ2-7	TGTGCCAGTAGTATTAAGGGAGGCCCCTCCTACGAGCAGTACTTC	CASSIKGGPSYEQYF
TRBV10-2	TRBD1	.	TRBJ2-7	TGCGCCAGCAGTGAGGGCAGGGGGCGCGAGCAGTACTTC	CASSEGRGREQYF
TRBV6-6	TRBD1	.	TRBJ1-2	TGTGCCAGCAGTGGGACAGTTCCCGAGGGCTATGGCTACACCTTC	CASSGTVPEGYGYTF
TRBV6-4	.	.	TRBJ1-3	TGTGCCAGCAGTGACCCCCCGGGGAACGTGGCAGGGGACTCTGGAAACACCATATATTTT	CASSDPPGNVAGDSGNTIYF
TRBV7-7	.	once	TRBJ2-1	TGTGCTAGCAGCTTATACCCCCCGGGACTGAGCTCCTACAATGAGCAGTTCTTC	CASSLYPPGLSSYNEQFF
TRBV6-5	.	.	TRBJ2-7	TGTGCCAGCACCCCGATTGGCTTTCCCTACGAGCAGTACTTC	CASTPIGFPYEQYF
TRBV6-6	.	once	TRBJ1-5	TGTGCCAGCAGCCCCTCTGGGGGGACGGATCAGCCCCAGCATTTT	CASSPSGGTDQPQHF
TRBV27	.	once	TRBJ1-4	TGTGCCAGCAGTTTAGGGAGGGTTAATGAAAAACTGTTTTTT	CASSLGRVNEKLFF
TRBV28	TRBD1	.	TRBJ1-5	TGTGCCAGCAGGCAGGGGGTGGTCAATCAGCCCCAGCATTTT	CASRQGVVNQPQHF
TRBV5-1	TRBD2	.	TRBJ2-7	TGCGCCAGCAGCCCGACTCCTAGCGGGGGAGACTACGAGCAGTACTTC	CASSPTPSGGDYEQYF
TRBV7-9	.	.	TRBJ1-4	TGTGCCAGCAGCCCCGGGACACTTAATGAAAAACTGTTTTTT	CASSPGTLNEKLFF
TRBV7-9	.	.	TRBJ1-1	TGTGCCAGCAGGACGGGGGAGGGAGCAGCTTTCTTT	CASRTGEGAAFF
TRBV10-2	TRBD1	few	TRBJ1-5	TGCGCCAGCAGTACAGGGGACGGCAATCAGCCCCAGCATTTT	CASSTGDGNQPQHF
TRBV19	TRBD2	once	TRBJ2-1	TGTGCCAGTAGTATCGGGGGGGACACCTACAATGAGCAGTTCTTC	CASSIGGDTYNEQFF
TRBV6-1	.	.	TRBJ1-1	TGTGCCAGCAATGAATCGAGAAGGGGGGCTTTCTTT	CASNESRRGAFF
TRBV2	.	.	TRBJ1-2	TGTGCCAGCAGTGAAGCACCGAACCGCGGCTATGGCTACACCTTC	CASSEAPNRGYGYTF
TRBV10-3	TRBD1	.	TRBJ1-1	TGTGCCACCTACCCGGGACAGGTTATAACTGAAGCTTTCTTT	CATYPGQVITEAFF
TRBV13	.	once	TRBJ1-1	TGTGCCAGCAGCATATCCGGGACAATGAACACTGAAGCTTTCTTT	CASSISGTMNTEAFF
TRBV5-4	.	.	TRBJ1-1	TGTGCCAGCAGCTTGGGCGGGAAGACTGAAGCTTTCTTT	CASSLGGKTEAFF
TRBV6-5	.	.	TRBJ2-7	TGTGCCAGCAGTTACGGGAGTCCGGAGGTCGCCTACGAGCAGTACTTC	CASSYGSPEVAYEQYF
TRBV29-1	.	.	TRBJ2-1	TGCAGCGTCCTTAACAATGAGCAGTTCTTC	CSVLNNEQFF
TRBV27	.	.	TRBJ1-2	TGTGCCAGCAGTGCTGAGGGACGGGGGAACTATGGCTACACCTTC	CASSAEGRGNYGYTF
TRBV4-1	.	.	TRBJ1-2	TGCGCCAGCAGCCAGGCCTCAGATCGGGCTAACTATGGCTACACCTTC	CASSQASDRANYGYTF
TRBV5-5	.	.	TRBJ2-7	TGTGCCAGCAGCCTAGGGTCAGGGACCTACGAGCAGTACTTC	CASSLGSGTYEQYF
TRBV27	TRBD1	.	TRBJ2-7	TGTGCCAGCAGTTTAAGGGGACAGGGTTACTACGAGCAGTACTTC	CASSLRGQGYYEQYF
TRBV27	TRBD1	.	TRBJ1-5	TGTGCCAGCAGTTTTGGCAGGGGGCAACCCCAGCATTTT	CASSFGRGQPQHF
TRBV6-1	.	.	TRBJ1-5	TGTGCCAGCAGTGAAGCCTACCGAGAGCCCCAGCATTTT	CASSEAYREPQHF
TRBV5-4	.	.	TRBJ2-7	TGTGCCAGCAGCTTGTGGCTAGCCGACGAGCAGTACTTC	CASSLWLADEQYF
TRBV7-9	.	.	TRBJ1-2	TGTGCCAGCAGCTTTCTCGGGGGCTACACCTTC	CASSFLGGYTF
TRBV4-2	TRBD1	.	TRBJ1-5	TGTGCCAGCAGCCCCCGGGACAGCCATCAGCCCCAGCATTTT	CASSPRDSHQPQHF
TRBV28	.	.	TRBJ2-7	TGTGCCAGCAGTTTATCACGTAGCTCCTACGAGCAGTACTTC	CASSLSRSSYEQYF
TRBV19	.	.	TRBJ1-1	TGTGCCAGTAGTAGCGACAGGCTAAACACTGAAGCTTTCTTT	CASSSDRLNTEAFF
TRBV6-6	.	.	TRBJ1-1	TGTGCCAGCAGACCTACGACGGGGAACACTGAAGCTTTCTTT	CASRPTTGNTEAFF